This T cell receptor (beta chain) was recorded in a study of identical twins. Study conclusions and caveats: Cross-sectional statistical analysis, not tracking of the same donors, underpinned the conclusions. Within twin pairs, the out-of-frame alpha sequences they shared showed excess low generation probability.

One entry per CDR3 protein, called by TCRdb with MiXCR from the 5' RACE reads. The sample has around 240,000 distinct CDR3 sequences, 5.5% to 8% seen once. CDR1 is SEHNR, CDR2 FQNEAQ, per germline (reference sequence). Between the trimmed V and J ends, which lost 7 bases and 3 bases, there was a span of 8 bases. There are 12 residues in the CDR3. Ten or more counts support this clonotype. The antigen is unknown. A further study also used this sample, focusing on yellow fever vaccine responses in identical twins.

This chain connects TRBV7-9 to TRBJ2-3; a weak D match, TRBD2 (5 bases). The sequenced material came from memory (CD45RO+) T cells sorted from blood. This TCR was recovered from a woman between 18 and 29 years old in good health. The CDR3 sequence: CASTRTTDTQYF. Written as DNA, the CDR3 is TGTGCCAGCACCCGGACTACAGATACGCAGTATTTT.